A single sample is the source of the 27 T cell receptor beta chains below, sequenced in a study of CD4 and CD8 cells across lung adenocarcinoma regions. TCRdb processed the PCR reads anew with MiXCR; each CDR3 protein has one entry. This table holds approximately 20,000 distinct CDR3 sequences, about 43% found once. Sequenced sample: CD4+ T cells from the margin of a lung tumor. All receptors derive from a male donor with lung adenocarcinoma. The CD4 and CD8 labels of this study may be unreliable.

This chain uses TRBV7-9 with TRBJ2-1, with TRBD1 matching over 8 bases. Judging by the DNA end, TRBJ2-7 fits better; the J call may be wrong. The germline V gene has CDR1 SEHNR and CDR2 FQNEAQ (reference sequence). The CDR3 length is 14 residues. CDR3 protein: CASSSPGQAYEQYF. CDR3 coding DNA: TGTGCCAGCAGCTCACCGGGACAGGCCTACGAGCAGTACTTC.

This clonotype was detected only a few times. The CDR3 nucleotides read TGTGCCAGCAGCTTACAGTCCGGAAGCTCCTACGAGCAGTACTTC. It is translated as CASSLQSGSSYEQYF. This sequence joins TRBV7-2 and TRBJ2-7; no firm D call. Germline V lookup: CDR1 SGHTA, CDR2 FQGNSA. The CDR3 runs 15 residues. V gave up 2 bases and J gave up 0 bases, with 11 bases separating them.

The V call is TRBV2, the J call TRBJ2-5, with a possible D match to TRBD2 (6 bases). The V gene's germline CDR1 is SNHLY and CDR2 FYNNEI. Trimming stripped 6 bases from V and 0 bases from J, with 11 bases between. This CDR3 is built from 14 residues. CDR3 nucleotide sequence: TGTGCCAGCAGCGGGGGAACCAACCAAGAGACCCAGTACTTC. Its translation: CASSGGTNQETQYF.

As concerns this clonotype: A much larger clone is a single base away; this may be a read error. The CDR3: CASSDPGMETQYF. The CDR3, as DNA: TGTGCCAGCAGTGACCCAGGTATGGAGACCCAGTACTTC. The V and J genes are TRBV6-4 and TRBJ2-5; D is ambiguous. Germline loops: CDR1 MRHNA, CDR2 SNTAGT. CDR3 length equals 13 residues. The V end lost 2 bases, the J end lost 5 bases, and 9 bases lay between the germline ends.

Worth noting for this clonotype: At one end the junction does not follow the germline gene, possibly because of a read error. J is TRBJ2-3 and V is TRBV6-4; either TRBD1 or TRBD2 may supply D (6 bases each). Germline CDR1 and CDR2: MRHNA and SNTAGT. The CDR3 has 15 residues. The CDR3 nucleotides are TGTGCCAGGGGTGACGGGGGCCGGGGTGCAGATACCCAGTATTTC. Residues: CARGDGGRGADTQYF.

The chain combines TRBV24-1 with TRBJ2-1; D possibly corresponds to TRBD1 (6 bases). The V end was cut by 4 bases, the J end by 13 bases, with 16 bases between. The CDR3 runs 13 residues. In germline, CDR1 is KGHDR, CDR2 SFDVKD. Here the CDR3 reads CATSEQGRETQFF. As DNA, the CDR3 is TGTGCCACCAGTGAACAGGGTAGGGAGACCCAGTTCTTC.

This clonotype was counted at least ten times. The chain recombines TRBV6-1 with TRBJ2-1, with a possible D match to TRBD1 (6 bases). Deletions cut 6 bases from V and 0 bases from J, with 24 bases between. The germline V gene encodes CDR1 MNHNS and CDR2 SASEGT. CDR3 length: 19 amino acids. The CDR3 DNA sequence: TGTGCCAGCAGCCAAAGGGGAAAGAACCAGGGGAGCTCCTACAATGAGCAGTTCTTC. This codes for CASSQRGKNQGSSYNEQFF.

This clonotype occurred a few times. This chain uses TRBV6-4 with TRBJ2-3; D uncertain. The germline V gene has CDR1 MRHNA and CDR2 SNTAGT. Deletions cut 0 bases from V and 0 bases from J, with 7 bases between. The CDR3 covers 15 residues. Written as DNA, the CDR3 is TGTGCCAGCAGTGACTCGGCCGGGAGCACAGATACGCAGTATTTT. Translating gives CASSDSAGSTDTQYF.

There are many counts of this clonotype. DNA of the CDR3: TGTGCCAGCAGTGAAGCTGCGCAGACCTACGAGCAGTACTTC. This gives the protein CASSEAAQTYEQYF. The chain links TRBV6-1 to TRBJ2-5; D is uncertain. TRBJ2-7 matches the DNA end more closely, so the J call is doubtful. The CDR3 covers 14 residues. Looked up from germline, CDR1 is MNHNS and CDR2 is SASEGT.

Notes on this clonotype: The junction departs from germline at one end; a sequencing error may be responsible. The J gene is TRBJ2-4, the V gene TRBV6-1, with D tentatively TRBD1 (5 bases). CDR1 and CDR2 (germline): MNHNS, SASEGT. The length of the CDR3 is 15 residues. The CDR3, as DNA: TGTGCCAGCGGCATGGGGCAGTGGGCCAAAAACACGCAGTATTTC. This gives the protein CASGMGQWAKNTQYF.

This clonotype was counted many times. The genes are TRBV6-1 and TRBJ2-7; 9 bases are shared with TRBD2. The CDR3 is 14 amino acids. Trimming removed 6 bases from V and 2 bases from J; junction bases left unmatched: 5. Germline V lookup: CDR1 MNHNS, CDR2 SASEGT. This CDR3 reads CASRKTSGAYEQYF. CDR3 DNA sequence: TGTGCCAGCAGGAAGACTAGCGGCGCCTACGAGCAGTACTTC.

Turning to this clonotype: Germline is not matched at one junction end, which may reflect a read error. This chain connects TRBV10-1 to TRBJ2-4; TRBD1 or TRBD2 may be the D gene (5 bases each). Germline V lookup: CDR1 WNHNN, CDR2 SYGVQD (reference sequence). The CDR3 is 14 residues long. The CDR3 nucleotides are TGCGCCGCCTCGGGGCTGTGGGCCAAAAACATGCAGTACTTC. Protein sequence: CAASGLWAKNMQYF.

This clonotype has a count of ten or more. This clone may be a read error of a much larger clone one base away. This chain links TRBV6-5 with TRBJ2-1, with 11 bases aligning to TRBD2. This CDR3 comprises 14 residues. Germline V gene sequence: CDR1 MNHEY, CDR2 SVGAGI. Trimming removed 2 bases from V and 10 bases from J; junction bases left unmatched: 4. Here the CDR3 reads CASSYGTSGYEQFF. CDR3 DNA sequence: TGTGCCAGCAGTTACGGGACTAGCGGCTACGAGCAGTTCTTC.

The rearrangement uses TRBV6-1 and TRBJ2-3, with D maybe TRBD2 (6 bases). Germline CDR1 and CDR2: MNHNS and SASEGT. V was shortened by 5 bases and J by 10 bases, with 16 bases between the two germline ends. This CDR3 region has 13 residues. CDR3 amino acids: CASSRGDWDSQYF. As DNA, the CDR3 is TGTGCCAGCAGTAGAGGGGACTGGGATTCGCAGTATTTT.

Of note for this clonotype: A read error may produce the germline difference seen at one junction end. This chain uses TRBV6-1 with TRBJ2-3, with TRBD2 matching over 8 bases. The J call may be in error: the DNA end matches TRBJ2-5 better. Germline V gene data show CDR1 as MNHNS and CDR2 as SASEGT. The CDR3 has 14 amino acids. As DNA, the CDR3 is TGTGCGGGCAGGGGTAGCGGGAACCAAGATACCCAGTACTTC. Translating it yields CAGRGSGNQDTQYF.

Turning to this clonotype: Relative to the germline gene, one junction end is altered; a read error may explain this. This chain uses TRBV6-1 with TRBJ2-1, with TRBD2 as a possible D gene (5 bases). The germline V gene has CDR1 MNHNS and CDR2 SASEGT. This CDR3 comprises 14 residues. CDR3 nucleotides: TGTGCCAGCAGTCTCTCTTTTAGCGTCAATGAGCAGTACTTT. Translating gives CASSLSFSVNEQYF.

This clonotype was observed at least ten times. The chain employs TRBV4-2 and TRBJ2-2, with D possibly being TRBD2 (8 bases). Looked up from germline, CDR1 is LGHNA and CDR2 is YNFKEQ. This CDR3 is 18 amino acids long. V lost 6 bases to trimming and J lost 3 bases, with 23 bases between them. The chain's CDR3 is CASRTGSFAGGYTGELFF. The CDR3 bases are TGTGCCAGCAGGACAGGGAGCTTTGCGGGAGGTTACACCGGGGAGCTGTTTTTT.

There are many counts of this clonotype. V and J are TRBV6-1 and TRBJ2-5; 7 bases are a match to TRBD2. The closer fit of TRBJ2-7 to the DNA end suggests the J call may be wrong. The CDR3 spans 15 residues. Germline-derived CDR1 and CDR2 are MNHNS and SASEGT. Here the CDR3 reads CASSEFGGSGYEQYF. DNA for the CDR3: TGTGCCAGCAGTGAATTCGGCGGGAGTGGCTACGAGCAGTACTTC.

The chain has TRBV4-1 and TRBJ2-7; D remains ambiguous. Per the germline V gene, CDR1 is MGHRA and CDR2 is YSYEKL. This CDR3 has 16 amino acids. V was trimmed by 5 bases and J by 2 bases, leaving 19 bases between them. The CDR3 loop reads CASSYTLGGSTYEQYF. The CDR3, as DNA: TGCGCCAGCAGCTACACCCTGGGTGGTTCTACCTACGAGCAGTACTTC.

The chain links TRBV4-2 to TRBJ2-3, with D possibly TRBD1 on 6 matching bases. The assigned J gene may be wrong: the sequence end matches TRBJ2-4 better. CDR3 size: 16 residues. The germline V gene encodes CDR1 LGHNA and CDR2 YNFKEQ. In DNA, the CDR3 is TGTGCCAGCAGCCAAGAGGGGGCATGCGCCACAAATACTCAGTACTTC. It translates to CASSQEGACATNTQYF.

This clonotype was counted ten times or more. The rearrangement joins TRBV6-1 to TRBJ2-5, with 9 bases fitting TRBD1. CDR1 is MNHNS, CDR2 SASEGT, per germline. The J segment lost 5 bases and the V segment lost 8 bases, leaving 9 bases of the junction unmatched. This CDR3 is 14 amino acids long. The CDR3 bases are TGTGCCAGCCGACTTACAGGGGGCTCGGAGACCCAGTACTTC. It is translated as CASRLTGGSETQYF.

This clonotype turned up a few times. This chain connects TRBV15 to TRBJ1-6, with TRBD1 as a possible D gene (5 bases). Looked up from germline, CDR1 is LNHNV and CDR2 is YYDKDF (reference sequence). V was cut by 0 bases and J by 10 bases, with 16 bases left in between. The CDR3 loop spans 16 amino acids. CDR3 sequence reads: CATSRDRAGFGSPLHF. The CDR3 nucleotides read TGTGCCACCAGCAGAGATCGAGCAGGGTTTGGATCACCCCTCCACTTT.

This clonotype was seen a single time. The rearrangement uses TRBV6-1 and TRBJ2-3; TRBD2 matches at 7 bases. Trimming took 6 bases from V and 8 from J; bases not matched to a gene: 8. CDR1 and CDR2 (germline): MNHNS, SASEGT. This CDR3 has 13 residues. This chain's CDR3 is CASRWEGPGTQYF. CDR3 nucleotide sequence: TGTGCCAGCAGGTGGGAGGGCCCCGGTACGCAGTATTTT.

In regard to this clonotype: Compared with germline, one end of the junction differs, possibly owing to a read error. The chain recombines TRBV10-2 with TRBJ2-4; perhaps D is TRBD1 or TRBD2 (5 bases each). The CDR3 totals 14 residues. Germline V gene sequence: CDR1 WSHSY, CDR2 SAAADI. The CDR3 loop is CASTALGAKDIQYF. In DNA, the CDR3 is TGCGCCAGCACGGCACTAGGGGCCAAAGACATTCAGTACTTC.

The chain joins TRBV11-3 to TRBJ2-3; D remains unclear. Germline-derived CDR1 and CDR2 are SGHNT and YENEEA. Trimming shortened V by 1 base and J by 6 bases, and 5 bases separated the two germline ends. The CDR3 loop spans 12 amino acids. CDR3 in amino acids: CASSLAGDTQYF. The CDR3 DNA is TGTGCCAGCAGCTTAGCCGGGGATACGCAGTATTTT.

This clonotype was counted many times. The chain employs TRBV27 and TRBJ2-4, with unresolved D. Germline V lookup: CDR1 MNHEY, CDR2 SMNVEV (reference sequence). Trimming removed 3 bases from V and 9 bases from J, with 15 bases in between. The CDR3 covers 14 residues. This CDR3 is CASSFYVGGGIQYF. Written as DNA, the CDR3 is TGTGCCAGCAGTTTTTATGTAGGTGGCGGCATTCAGTACTTC.

J is TRBJ2-1 and V is TRBV10-3; perhaps D is TRBD1 or TRBD2 (7 bases each). Trimming pared 3 bases from V and 0 bases from J, leaving 15 bases between. CDR1 and CDR2 from the germline V gene are ENHRY and SYGVKD. The CDR3 sequence is 17 residues long. For the CDR3, the DNA is TGTGCCATCAGTGACCCAGGGGGAGGGAGCTCCTACAATGAGCAGTTCTTC. Translated: CAISDPGGGSSYNEQFF.